A single T cell receptor (beta chain) is shown here with its context. Measured with immunoSEQ multiplex PCR; TCRdb has only the in-frame clones, and not every one. Of tens of thousands of clones in the sample, roughly nine tenths are singletons; the top ten hold roughly 0.22%. The data are from a study of T cell changes during pregnancy in multiple sclerosis. The sample in question was CD4+ T cells from peripheral blood mononuclear cells, obtained before pregnancy. The source of this sequence is a female donor with multiple sclerosis, enrolled in a pregnancy study.

CDR3 amino acids: CASSIAGNEQFF. The CDR3 bases are TGTGCCAGTAGTATAGCCGGCAATGAGCAGTTCTTC. The chain recombines TRBV19 with TRBJ2-1; D uncertain. The CDR3 has 12 amino acids. CDR1 LNHDA and CDR2 SQIVND come from the germline V gene (reference sequence). V dropped 1 base and J dropped 6 bases, with 4 bases sitting between them.